A selection of T cell receptor beta chains follows, all from one sample in a study of shared clonotypes between healthy human individuals. Only in-frame clones appear in the TCRdb table, and some are missing; sequencing was by immunoSEQ multiplex PCR. Of 600,000 or so clones in the sample, 85% to 95% were seen once. Specimen: naive CD8+ T cells sorted from blood. These receptors all stem from a woman younger than 45 in good health. The CDR3 runs from the conserved cysteine through the conserved F or W. The D gene is left open where the match is weak. Size tells how often a clone was seen (once, few, many) or the class of an expanded clone, and some rows leave it out.

TGTGCCAGCAGTGAAGGAGGGGAAGGTACCATGAACACTGAAGCTTTCTTT,CASSEGGEGTMNTEAFF,NA,TRBV2,NA,TRBJ1-1
TGTGCCAGCAGGACTAGGGCCTACGAGCAGTACTTC,CASRTRAYEQYF,NA,TRBV27,NA,TRBJ2-7
TGTGCCAGCAGTGAAGACAGGGGAAGCAATCAGCCCCAGCATTTT,CASSEDRGSNQPQHF,TRBD1,TRBV2,NA,TRBJ1-5
TGTGCCAGCAGCGGACAACGACAGGGGAACTATGGCTACACCTTC,CASSGQRQGNYGYTF,TRBD1,TRBV9,NA,TRBJ1-2
TGTGCCACCAGCAGAGAGGGACAGGGGGCCTACGAGCAGTACTTC,CATSREGQGAYEQYF,TRBD1,TRBV15,NA,TRBJ2-7
TGTGCCAGCTCTAGCACCTCCTACAATGAGCAGTTCTTC,CASSSTSYNEQFF,NA,TRBV9,NA,TRBJ2-1
TGTGCCAGCAGGCCACACGGGGGCCCGGAGAACACTGAAGCTTTCTTT,CASRPHGGPENTEAFF,NA,TRBV28,NA,TRBJ1-1
TGTGCCAGCAGCCCCACTTACCAGCGGGAGGGTCGGGAGCAGTTCTTC,CASSPTYQREGREQFF,TRBD2,TRBV7-3,NA,TRBJ2-1
TGTGCCAGTAGTCCGGCAGGGGAAAATGGGGTGCAGTACTTC,CASSPAGENGVQYF,NA,TRBV28,NA,TRBJ2-7
TGTGCCAGCAGCCGACCGACAGGGGGCGACTATGGCTACACCTTC,CASSRPTGGDYGYTF,TRBD1,TRBV7-9,NA,TRBJ1-2
TGTGCCAGCAGTTTATCGGCAGGGTGGAGCAATCAGCCCCAGCATTTT,CASSLSAGWSNQPQHF,NA,TRBV28,NA,TRBJ1-5
TGTGCCAGCAGTTTTTTCGGCGGCCAGCCCCAGCATTTT,CASSFFGGQPQHF,NA,TRBV28,NA,TRBJ1-5
TGTGCCAGCAGCCAAGTTCCGGGCCACGAGCAGTACTTC,CASSQVPGHEQYF,NA,TRBV4-2,NA,TRBJ2-7
TGTGCCAGCAGTCCAGGCCGCGAGCAGTACTTC,CASSPGREQYF,NA,TRBV28,NA,TRBJ2-7
TGTGCCAGCAGCTTAATTGGAACAGGGAGCTCCTACGAGCAGTACTTC,CASSLIGTGSSYEQYF,NA,TRBV7-9,NA,TRBJ2-7
TGTGCCAGCGGCGGACTAGCGGGAGCACAGGGCGAGCTGTTTTTT,CASGGLAGAQGELFF,TRBD2,TRBV11-1,once,TRBJ2-2
TGTGCCACCGTCCGGGACAGGGTCAACGAGCAGTACTTC,CATVRDRVNEQYF,TRBD1,TRBV6-1,NA,TRBJ2-7
TGTGCCAGCAGTCCCGGCGGGACAGGGTACGAGCAGTACTTC,CASSPGGTGYEQYF,TRBD1,TRBV27,NA,TRBJ2-7
TGTGCCAGCAACCCCACGGGACCAAATGAAAAACTGTTTTTT,CASNPTGPNEKLFF,NA,TRBV27,NA,TRBJ1-4
TGCGCCAGCAGCTTGGTAGGGTCCCAAGAGACCCAGTACTTC,CASSLVGSQETQYF,NA,TRBV5-1,NA,TRBJ2-5
TGTGCCAGCAGCAATACGCAGGACAGAGAAGCTTTCTTT,CASSNTQDREAFF,NA,TRBV13,NA,TRBJ1-1
TGTGCCACCAGCAGACGGGTCGATTGGGACGAGCAGTACTTC,CATSRRVDWDEQYF,NA,TRBV15,NA,TRBJ2-7
TGCGCCAGCAGCCATGGGGACTTATCCTACGAGCAGTACTTC,CASSHGDLSYEQYF,NA,TRBV4-1,NA,TRBJ2-7
TGTGCCTCCTCCCTGGACTCGCCATACGAGCAGTACTTC,CASSLDSPYEQYF,NA,TRBV19,NA,TRBJ2-7
TGTGCCAGCAGCTTACCCTTAGCGGGGGAGCAGTACTTC,CASSLPLAGEQYF,TRBD2,TRBV7-6,NA,TRBJ2-7
TGTGCCAGTAGTTCCCCAGCGGGAGGGCCCAATGAGCAGTTCTTC,CASSSPAGGPNEQFF,TRBD2,TRBV19,NA,TRBJ2-1
TGTGCCAGCAGCTTAGTCAAGGGTAGCTCCAGCTCCTACAATGAGCAGTTCTTC,CASSLVKGSSSSYNEQFF,NA,TRBV7-9,NA,TRBJ2-1
TGTGCCAGCAGCGTCGAAGGCGAGCAGTACTTC,CASSVEGEQYF,NA,TRBV28,NA,TRBJ2-7
TGTGCCAGCAGCTTACCCCTAGCGGGGGACTTATACAATGAGCAGTTCTTC,CASSLPLAGDLYNEQFF,TRBD2,TRBV7-8,NA,TRBJ2-1
TGTGCCAGCAGCCCAAGTTCGCCTGAAGCTTTCTTT,CASSPSSPEAFF,NA,TRBV7-1,NA,TRBJ1-1
TGTGCCAGCAGCGTAGTAGCCAGGGGGCACACTGAAGCTTTCTTT,CASSVVARGHTEAFF,TRBD1,TRBV9,NA,TRBJ1-1
TGTGCCAGTAAACAGGGTGGGACGAGCTACAATGAGCAGTTCTTC,CASKQGGTSYNEQFF,NA,TRBV19,NA,TRBJ2-1
TGCGCCAGTAGTATAGAGGCAGCCGGCCGGGAGCAGTACTTC,CASSIEAAGREQYF,NA,TRBV19,NA,TRBJ2-7
TGTGCCAGCAGTGAATATGGGGAGGGAATGGAGCCCCAGCATTTT,CASSEYGEGMEPQHF,NA,TRBV25-1,NA,TRBJ1-5
TGTGCCAGCAGCTTAGGAGGGATAGCGGAGCCCGGCGAGCAGTACTTC,CASSLGGIAEPGEQYF,NA,TRBV13,NA,TRBJ2-7
TGTGCCAGCAGCTTAGACAGGGGGCTTGGAAACACCATATATTTT,CASSLDRGLGNTIYF,TRBD1,TRBV7-6,NA,TRBJ1-3
TGCGCCAGCAGTCAATTTCGAGGGAGGGCCCCAGATGAGCAGTTCTTC,CASSQFRGRAPDEQFF,TRBD2,TRBV4-1,NA,TRBJ2-1
TGTGCCAGCAGCCCCGGGACCCCGGGGACTGAAGCTTTCTTT,CASSPGTPGTEAFF,NA,TRBV7-3,NA,TRBJ1-1
TGTGCCAGCAGCTTTTCACTGGGTGCTAACTATGGCTACACCTTC,CASSFSLGANYGYTF,NA,TRBV5-8,NA,TRBJ1-2
TGTGCCAGCAGTTTATCCGGTTGGCAGGATGTCGACGAGCAGTACTTC,CASSLSGWQDVDEQYF,NA,TRBV27,NA,TRBJ2-7
TGTGCCAGCAGCGCAGGGGTAGGGGCCTACGAGCAGTACTTC,CASSAGVGAYEQYF,NA,TRBV7-6,NA,TRBJ2-7
TGTGCCAGCAGCTTGAACAGGGGAAGGAACACTGAAGCTTTCTTT,CASSLNRGRNTEAFF,TRBD1,TRBV13,NA,TRBJ1-1
TGTGCCAGCAGTTTACGGACAGATAGCAATCAGCCCCAGCATTTT,CASSLRTDSNQPQHF,NA,TRBV28,NA,TRBJ1-5
TGTGCCAGCAGTTTTAGTCCAGGGGAGGCGACTGAAGCTTTCTTT,CASSFSPGEATEAFF,NA,TRBV28,once,TRBJ1-1
TGTGCCTGGAGTGTGGGTGGGCTAGCGACATACAATGAGCAGTTCTTC,CAWSVGGLATYNEQFF,NA,TRBV30,NA,TRBJ2-1
TGTGCCAGCAGCGTAGGGGGCGGAACTAGGACCCAGTACTTC,CASSVGGGTRTQYF,NA,TRBV9,NA,TRBJ2-5
TGTGCCAGCAGTTCGGGGAGGGGTTTGGTCTATCGGGAGCTGTTTTTT,CASSSGRGLVYRELFF,TRBD2,TRBV6-7,NA,TRBJ2-2
TGTGCCAGCAGCTTTATCGGCAGGGGTATCACCGGGGAGCTGTTTTTT,CASSFIGRGITGELFF,NA,TRBV5-4,NA,TRBJ2-2
TGTGCCACCAGTGGACGACCGGGGGGGTTAAATGGCTACACCTTC,CATSGRPGGLNGYTF,NA,TRBV15,NA,TRBJ1-2
TGTGCCAGCAGTTTAACGGCAGGATCACGCTACACCTTC,CASSLTAGSRYTF,NA,TRBV28,few,TRBJ1-2
TGTGCCAGCAGTTTCTTCGGACAGGGGGCAAGAGATACGCAGTATTTT,CASSFFGQGARDTQYF,TRBD1,TRBV28,NA,TRBJ2-3
TGTGCCAGCAGCTTATTGGGGGTTCACAGCACAGATACGCAGTATTTT,CASSLLGVHSTDTQYF,NA,TRBV7-6,NA,TRBJ2-3
TGTGCCAGCAGCCAAGATCAGGGTCGCCAAGGCTACACCTTC,CASSQDQGRQGYTF,NA,TRBV4-2,NA,TRBJ1-2
TGTGCCAGCAGCGTTGGACTAGCGAGCACAGATACGCAGTATTTT,CASSVGLASTDTQYF,TRBD2,TRBV9,once,TRBJ2-3
TGTGCCTGGAGTGTATCGACAATATTCACTGAAGCTTTCTTT,CAWSVSTIFTEAFF,NA,TRBV30,NA,TRBJ1-1
TGTGCCAGCAGTTATGGGGTCGGATACGAGCAGTACTTC,CASSYGVGYEQYF,NA,TRBV6-5,NA,TRBJ2-7
TGCGCCAGCAGCTGGATGGGACAGACCGTTCAAGAGACCCAGTACTTC,CASSWMGQTVQETQYF,TRBD1,TRBV5-1,NA,TRBJ2-5